This passage covers 18 T cell receptor beta chains from one sample sequenced in a study of blood T cell repertoires in COVID-19. Here immunoSEQ multiplex PCR was the method, and the copy in TCRdb shows in-frame clones only, minus some. The profile shows roughly 15,000 clones, about four fifths of them singletons. Sequencing was performed on peripheral blood. These receptor sequences come from a woman in her 70s with active COVID-19.

The CDR3 here is CASSLDGLPTDTQYF. DNA of the CDR3: TGTGCCAGCAGTTTAGATGGTCTCCCCACAGATACGCAGTATTTT. The V and J genes are TRBV6-4 and TRBJ2-3; no firm D call. Germline-derived CDR1 and CDR2 are MRHNA and SNTAGT. Trimming removed 5 bases from V and 2 bases from J, with 14 bases in between. The CDR3 sequence is 15 residues long.

This chain links TRBV6-6 with TRBJ1-2; 9 bases align to TRBD1. The CDR3 is 15 residues long. Germline loops: CDR1 MNHNY, CDR2 SVGAGI (reference sequence). Losses at the gene ends were 4 bases for V and 4 bases for J; bases not matched to a gene: 7. The CDR3 region has the DNA TGTGCCAGCAGTTTGGGGACAGGGCTCGCCTATGGCTACACCTTC. This encodes CASSLGTGLAYGYTF.

The chain joins TRBV9 to TRBJ2-1; TRBD1 matches at 7 bases. This CDR3 comprises 15 residues. J lost 0 bases, V lost 3 bases, and 3 bases had no gene match. Germline CDR1 SGDLS, CDR2 YYNGEE. Here the CDR3 DNA reads TGTGCCAGCAGCGAGACAGGGAGCTCCTACAATGAGCAGTTCTTC. This translates into CASSETGSSYNEQFF.

The V gene is TRBV3-1 (or the pseudogene TRBV3-2), the J gene TRBJ1-5, with a weak D call TRBD1 (5 bases). Germline loops: CDR1 LGHDT, CDR2 YNNKEL (reference sequence). The CDR3 length is 16 residues. The V end was cut by 6 bases, the J end by 2 bases, with 17 bases between. The CDR3 is CASSDTGRGGNQPQHF. CDR3 coding DNA: TGTGCCAGCAGTGACACAGGCCGCGGGGGCAATCAGCCCCAGCATTTT.

This sequence joins TRBV29-1 and TRBJ2-1, with a weak D call TRBD2 (7 bases). The germline V gene has CDR1 SQVTM and CDR2 ANQGSEA. V lost 4 bases and J 5 bases, leaving 15 bases between the germline ends. The CDR3 extends over 14 amino acids. CDR3 in DNA: TGCAGCGTTGGGGCGGGGGCGAGAGACAATGAGCAGTTCTTC. Its protein is CSVGAGARDNEQFF.

This rearrangement joins TRBV28 to TRBJ2-1; 10 bases match TRBD2. This CDR3 is built from 15 residues. CDR1 MDHEN and CDR2 SYDVKM come from the germline V gene. V gave up 5 bases and J gave up 5 bases; unmatched junction bases: 6. The CDR3 is CASSESGRGDNEQFF. The CDR3 bases are TGTGCCAGCAGTGAAAGCGGGAGGGGAGACAATGAGCAGTTCTTC.

The V call is TRBV12-2, the J call TRBJ2-7; the table's TRBD1 call for D was not verified on the DNA. TRBV12-2 is assigned pseudogene status. The CDR3 sequence is 16 residues long. CDR3 DNA sequence: TGTGCAAGTCGCTCAAGACAGCCCGGTTTGAGTTACGAGCAGTACTTC. It codes for CASRSRQPGLSYEQYF.

This clone has a handful of counts. V is TRBV2 and J is TRBJ2-1, with TRBD1 identical over 7 bases. V trimming: 2 bases; J trimming: 7 bases; junction bases outside the gene matches: 5. There are 14 residues in the CDR3. The V gene's germline CDR1 is SNHLY and CDR2 FYNNEI. CDR3 protein: CASSENRGGNEQFF. The CDR3 DNA reads TGTGCCAGCAGTGAAAACAGGGGTGGTAATGAGCAGTTCTTC.

The chain links TRBV2 to TRBJ2-1, with 11 bases that match TRBD2. CDR3 length: 15 amino acids. Germline V gene data show CDR1 as SNHLY and CDR2 as FYNNEI. J was trimmed by 7 bases and V by 7 bases; bases with no gene match: 9. In DNA, the CDR3 is TGTGCCAGCACCTTACTAGCGGGAGAGGGGAATGAGCAGTTCTTC. Protein sequence: CASTLLAGEGNEQFF.

J is TRBJ1-2 and V is TRBV28, with no clear D. The V gene's germline CDR1 is MDHEN and CDR2 SYDVKM. V shed 10 bases and J shed 11 bases, with 20 bases lying between them. The CDR3 consists of 12 residues. The CDR3 spells CATLKSARLYTF. CDR3 sequence (DNA): TGTGCCACCTTAAAGTCGGCGAGGCTTTACACCTTC.

CDR3 sequence: CASSAGGGMTYEQYF. CDR3 coding DNA: TGCGCCAGCAGTGCCGGGGGAGGCATGACCTACGAGCAGTACTTC. V and J are TRBV10-1 and TRBJ2-7; D perhaps matches TRBD2 (6 bases). The CDR3 is 15 amino acids. Per the germline V gene, CDR1 is WNHNN and CDR2 is SYGVQD (reference sequence). The germline V and J ends were trimmed by 4 bases and 2 bases, with 15 bases remaining between them.

The genes are TRBV7-8 and TRBJ2-7; 9 bases line up with TRBD2. The CDR3 runs 16 residues. Germline trimming cut 1 base from V and 5 bases from J; bases unmatched to any gene: 9. CDR1 is SGHVS, CDR2 FQNEAQ, per germline. The CDR3 region is CASSLVELAGINEQYF. The CDR3 DNA sequence: TGTGCCAGCAGCTTAGTCGAGCTAGCGGGAATCAACGAGCAGTACTTC.

The J gene is TRBJ1-3, the V gene TRBV9; possibly TRBD1 for D (5 bases). CDR1 SGDLS and CDR2 YYNGEE come from the germline V gene. The CDR3 has 16 residues. Trimming cost V 0 bases and J 1 base, with 11 bases left between them. The DNA of the CDR3 is TGTGCCAGCAGCGTAGATCAGGGCGAATCTGGAAACACCATATATTTT. Translated, it gives CASSVDQGESGNTIYF.

J is TRBJ2-7 and V is TRBV5-4, with a weak D call TRBD2 (7 bases). The CDR3 runs 14 residues. From germline, CDR1 is SGHNT and CDR2 YYREEE (reference sequence). V was shortened by 3 bases and J by 2 bases, with 12 bases between the two germline ends. The CDR3 bases are TGTGCCAGCAGCTGGCGGGGGCCGGCCTACGAGCAGTACTTC. Encoded protein: CASSWRGPAYEQYF.

This chain uses TRBV10-3 with TRBJ2-1; D might be TRBD2 (5 bases). CDR3 size: 14 residues. Trimming cost V 10 bases and J 1 base, with 14 bases left between them. CDR1 ENHRY and CDR2 SYGVKD come from the germline V gene. The CDR3 sequence: CATERDVSYNEQFF. The CDR3 region has the DNA TGTGCCACAGAGAGGGATGTATCCTACAATGAGCAGTTCTTC.

The genes are TRBV6-6 and TRBJ2-1; 15 bases are shared with TRBD2. CDR1 is MNHNY and CDR2 is SVGAGI in the germline V gene (reference sequence). This CDR3 has 15 residues. Trimming removed 8 bases from V and 7 bases from J; junction bases left unmatched: 6. The CDR3 reads CASVPGLAGGNEQFF. The CDR3 coding sequence is TGTGCCAGCGTACCGGGACTAGCGGGGGGTAATGAGCAGTTCTTC.

This clone was found a few times. This chain links TRBV5-6 with TRBJ2-2, with 12 nucleotides matching TRBD1. Germline V gene lookup returns CDR1 SGHDT and CDR2 YYEEEE. V lost 4 bases and J lost 3; bases outside the gene matches: 4. This CDR3 region has 16 residues. The CDR3 protein is CASSAGTGGYTGELFF. Written as DNA, the CDR3 is TGTGCCAGCAGCGCCGGGACAGGGGGCTACACCGGGGAGCTGTTTTTT.

This chain connects TRBV19 to TRBJ1-1; D not certain. CDR1 is LNHDA, CDR2 SQIVND, per germline (reference sequence). V was cut by 8 bases and J by 5 bases, with 12 bases left in between. CDR3 size: 12 residues. DNA of the CDR3: TGTGCCAGTCAAGCCCTAGGAACTGAAGCTTTCTTT. Amino acids: CASQALGTEAFF.